Described below is a single TCR beta chain sequence and its context. The sample originates from a study of blood T cell repertoires in COVID-19. Background on the study: Acute-phase and convalescent COVID-19 samples originated in the United States, Italy and Spain.

V lost 2 bases, J lost 4 bases, and 13 bases lay in between. In germline, CDR1 is MDHEN, CDR2 SYDVKM. The length of the CDR3 is 15 residues. The repertoire was sequenced with immunoSEQ multiplex PCR; TCRdb's copy has only in-frame clones and lacks some. The profile shows about 160,000 clones, 85% to 90% of them singletons. This rearrangement joins TRBV28 to TRBJ2-3; a weak D match, TRBD1 (6 bases). This clonotype was obtained from a man younger than 35 with COVID-19, enrolled during active disease. The sample consisted of peripheral blood. The CDR3 DNA reads TGTGCCAGCAGTTTAGGTGGGACAAGCTCAGATACGCAGTATTTT. Encoded protein: CASSLGGTSSDTQYF.